The T cell receptor beta chain described here comes from a study of shared clonotypes between healthy human individuals. Germline values: CDR1 MNHEY, CDR2 SMNVEV (reference sequence). The CDR3 extends over 16 amino acids. With 2 bases clipped from V and 3 bases from J, the junction kept 3 bases outside the gene matches. Measured with immunoSEQ multiplex PCR; TCRdb has only the in-frame clones, and not every one. The repertoire holds fewer than 850,000 clones, 80% to 95% seen once, with about 33% in the top ten. Whole-study results and caveats: Memory subsets generally showed smaller estimated richness than naive subsets did. Investigators collected only blood, and repertoires in tissues likely differ.

Worth noting for this clone: The antigen is unknown. Distinct nucleotide sequences in the sample also encode this CDR3.

The sequence derives from a man between 18 and 35 years old in good health. Some clones in this sample may be carry-over from other donors' samples. Sequenced input: memory CD8+ T cells from PBMCs. Specified subset: CD45RO+ cells pooled with CCR7-negative TemRA cells. The chain uses TRBV27 and TRBJ2-7, with 14 bases lining up with TRBD2. CDR3 coding DNA: TGTGCCAGCAGTTTACTCGGGACTAGCGGGAGCTACGAGCAGTACTTC. Its protein is CASSLLGTSGSYEQYF.